This T cell receptor beta chain was profiled in a study of technical replicates of blood from four donors. Sequencing used immunoSEQ multiplex PCR; TCRdb keeps in-frame clones, though not all of them. The profile covers about 84,000 clones, with 98% appearing a single time and more than 0.12% taken by the ten largest. Germline CDR1 and CDR2: SGHDT and YYEEEE. CDR3 length equals 18 residues. V was pared by 0 bases and J by 1 base, with 19 bases between. What was sequenced was T cells isolated from PBMCs. This chain links TRBV5-6 with TRBJ1-1; unclear D gene. This sequence originates from a human donor in good health. CDR3 coding DNA: TGTGCCAGCAGCTTGGCCAGCAACTTACTACAATCGAACACTGAAGCTTTCTTT. This encodes CASSLASNLLQSNTEAFF.